The 11 T cell receptor beta chains presented below share a single source sample, sequenced in a study of PD-L1 blockade in urothelial cancer. The repertoire was sequenced with immunoSEQ multiplex PCR; TCRdb's copy has only in-frame clones and lacks some. Of roughly 56,000 clones in the sample, just over 85% were seen once. Time point noted: pretreatment peripheral blood. This sample comprised PBMCs, obtained around atezolizumab (anti-PD-L1) treatment. All receptors derive from a man aged 55 to 70 with urothelial cancer.

In its sample, this clone was seen once. The V and J genes are TRBV2 and TRBJ2-4; 7 bases are a match to TRBD1. Germline V lookup: CDR1 SNHLY, CDR2 FYNNEI. The CDR3 loop spans 18 amino acids. Germline trimming cut 4 bases from V and 0 bases from J; bases unmatched to any gene: 12. The CDR3 protein is CASSGGQPGVGAKNIQYF. The CDR3 bases are TGTGCCAGCAGTGGGGGACAGCCCGGAGTTGGAGCCAAAAACATTCAGTACTTC.

The chain joins TRBV6-5 to TRBJ2-3; D possibly corresponds to TRBD2 (5 bases). This CDR3 is 14 amino acids long. Germline V lookup: CDR1 MNHEY, CDR2 SVGAGI. V was cut by 4 bases and J by 6 bases, with 14 bases left in between. Here the CDR3 reads CASSSRGGPDTQYF. The CDR3, as DNA: TGTGCCAGCAGTTCTCGAGGCGGGCCGGATACGCAGTATTTT.

The chain combines TRBV7-2 with TRBJ2-7, with D maybe TRBD1 (5 bases). V lost 5 bases and J 0 bases, leaving 14 bases between the germline ends. The germline V gene encodes CDR1 SGHTA and CDR2 FQGNSA. The CDR3 runs to 15 residues. CDR3 protein: CASSIYWGGSYEQYF. The CDR3 DNA sequence: TGTGCCAGCAGCATATATTGGGGCGGCTCCTACGAGCAGTACTTC.

In this sample, this clone turned up a few times. CDR3: CASSQRGRGATNEKLFF. CDR3 nucleotide sequence: TGCGCCAGCAGCCAAAGGGGGCGGGGTGCAACTAATGAAAAACTGTTTTTT. The rearrangement uses TRBV4-1 and TRBJ1-4; TRBD1 matches 7 bases. Germline V gene lookup returns CDR1 MGHRA and CDR2 YSYEKL. There are 17 residues in the CDR3. Unmatched junction bases numbered 6, after V lost 2 bases and J lost 0 bases.

The gene calls are TRBV4-2 and TRBJ2-1, with D possibly matching TRBD2 (5 bases). Germline CDR1 LGHNA, CDR2 YNFKEQ. CDR3 length: 15 residues. V lost 0 bases and J 4 bases, leaving 10 bases between the germline ends. CDR3 DNA: TGTGCCAGCAGCCAAGATCGGGATGTATACAATGAGCAGTTCTTC. It is translated as CASSQDRDVYNEQFF.

V gene TRBV2 combines with J gene TRBJ2-4, with 10 bases aligning to TRBD1. The CDR3 covers 13 residues. The germline V gene encodes CDR1 SNHLY and CDR2 FYNNEI. J lost 5 bases, V lost 7 bases, and 2 bases had no gene match. The CDR3 DNA is TGTGCCAGCAAAGGACAGGGGGAAAACATTCAGTACTTC. Protein: CASKGQGENIQYF.

The V call is TRBV11-1, the J call TRBJ1-2; no clear D gene. From germline, CDR1 is SGHAT and CDR2 FQDESV (reference sequence). V was clipped by 3 bases and J by 6 bases, with 11 bases between them. The length of the CDR3 is 13 residues. The DNA for the CDR3 is TGTGCCAGCAGCTTCGAGGACGGGAATGGCTACACCTTC. Its translation: CASSFEDGNGYTF.

V gene TRBV7-8 combines with J gene TRBJ2-5; D call uncertain. Germline lookup yields CDR1 SGHVS and CDR2 FQNEAQ. The CDR3 consists of 15 residues. Trimming removed 1 base from V and 0 bases from J, with 9 bases in between. CDR3 nucleotide sequence: TGTGCCAGCAGCTTAGGGCAGATGTACCAAGAGACCCAGTACTTC. Its translation is CASSLGQMYQETQYF.

Here the CDR3 reads CATGLATMNEQFF. The CDR3 region has the DNA TGTGCCACCGGACTAGCGACGATGAATGAGCAGTTCTTC. This rearrangement joins TRBV5-6 to TRBJ2-1; 9 bases align to TRBD2. After removal of 9 bases from V and 7 bases from J, the junction contained 8 bases not matched to a gene. The CDR3 loop spans 13 amino acids. CDR1 and CDR2 (germline): SGHDT, YYEEEE.

This rearrangement joins TRBV10-3 to TRBJ2-3, with TRBD2 as a possible D gene (5 bases). This CDR3 comprises 16 residues. CDR1 and CDR2 from the germline V gene are ENHRY and SYGVKD. V was pared by 0 bases and J by 4 bases, with 14 bases between. CDR3 sequence: CAISESQASGSDTQYF. The CDR3 nucleotides read TGTGCCATCAGTGAGTCGCAAGCGAGCGGTTCAGATACGCAGTATTTT.

In this sample, this clone turned up a few times. The J gene is TRBJ2-7, the V gene TRBV28, with 8 bases identical to TRBD2. The germline CDR1 and CDR2 sequences are MDHEN and SYDVKM. The CDR3 extends over 13 amino acids. Trimming removed 5 bases from V and 5 bases from J; junction bases left unmatched: 5. CDR3 residues: CASSAAGGNEQYF. The CDR3 coding sequence is TGTGCCAGCAGTGCCGCGGGGGGTAACGAGCAGTACTTC.